This TCR beta chain stems from a study of T cell responses to AZD1222 COVID-19 vaccine. TCRdb's table, derived via immunoSEQ multiplex PCR, lists solely in-frame clones and lacks some. The profile covers 120,000 to 150,000 clones, with around 91% appearing a single time and around 5% taken by the ten largest. The CDR3 runs to 14 residues. Germline lookup yields CDR1 MNHEY and CDR2 SVGAGI. The ends lost 4 bases at V and 15 bases at J; junction bases unmatched: 11. Sample: peripheral blood, taken on day 0 of AZD1222 vaccination. The receptor was isolated from an adult in good health. The chain has TRBV6-5 and TRBJ2-3; TRBD2 aligns across 12 bases. The CDR3 DNA reads TGTGCCAGCAGTTCTTCCGAGACTAGCGGGGGCGATTATTTT. It specifies CASSSSETSGGDYF.